The 14 T cell receptor beta chains reported below all come from one sample, sequenced in a study of T cell responses to AZD1222 COVID-19 vaccine (dated by TCRdb to the early 2020s). Libraries were made using the immunoSEQ multiplex PCR assay. The source is immuneACCESS, and TCRdb retained only in-frame sequences with V and J called. Part of the clones is not carried over; for the studies checked, unresolved V genes explain less than half of this, and the remainder is unexplained. This sample comprises about 150,000 clones, approximately 90% of them detected only once. Approximately 1.6% of the sample comes from the top ten. According to the study, the label for this sample's time point signals: about 28 days (+/-7) after the second vaccine dose. The specimen was peripheral blood, collected 28 days after the second AZD1222 dose. The receptors stem from an adult who received the AZD1222 COVID-19 vaccine.

The gene calls are TRBV5-1 and TRBJ2-1; maybe TRBD2 (5 bases). This CDR3 region has 12 residues. Per germline, CDR1 SGHRS and CDR2 YFSETQ. Trimming cost V 4 bases and J 8 bases, with 10 bases left between them. CDR3 protein: CASSPSGYEQFF. The CDR3, as DNA: TGCGCCAGCAGCCCCAGCGGCTATGAGCAGTTCTTC.

The genes are TRBV28 and TRBJ1-5; no clear D. Germline V gene lookup returns CDR1 MDHEN and CDR2 SYDVKM. V dropped 5 bases and J dropped 7 bases, with 18 bases sitting between them. The CDR3 loop spans 15 amino acids. The CDR3 region is CASSLLARGGQPQHF. The CDR3 nucleotides read TGTGCCAGCAGTCTACTGGCTCGGGGAGGCCAGCCCCAGCATTTT.

J is TRBJ2-1 and V is TRBV12-3 or TRBV12-4, with D perhaps TRBD1 or TRBD2 (6 bases each). V dropped 4 bases and J dropped 12 bases, with 13 bases sitting between them. This CDR3 comprises 12 residues. The CDR3 DNA follows: TGTGCCAGCAGTTATGGGGGGCAGGGGCAGTTCTTC. Protein: CASSYGGQGQFF.

The rearrangement joins TRBV5-1 to TRBJ2-2, with 11 bases fitting TRBD2. Looked up from germline, CDR1 is SGHRS and CDR2 is YFSETQ. Losses at the gene ends were 4 bases for V and 0 bases for J; bases not matched to a gene: 2. This CDR3 has 16 residues. The DNA for the CDR3 is TGCGCCAGCAGCCTGGGACTAGCGGCGAACACCGGGGAGCTGTTTTTT. Encoded protein: CASSLGLAANTGELFF.

The rearrangement joins TRBV11-1 to TRBJ1-6; tentatively, D is TRBD1 (5 bases). V was pared by 5 bases and J by 10 bases, with 12 bases between. The V gene's germline CDR1 is SGHAT and CDR2 FQDESV (reference sequence). The CDR3 is 13 amino acids. The chain's CDR3 is CASSPHRGSPLHF. CDR3 in DNA: TGTGCCAGCAGCCCACACCGGGGGTCACCCCTCCACTTT.

The rearrangement links TRBV18 to TRBJ1-4, with 10 bases aligning to TRBD1. Germline V gene lookup returns CDR1 KGHSH and CDR2 LQKENI. CDR3 size: 14 residues. J lost 7 bases, V lost 6 bases, and 5 bases had no gene match. CDR3 sequence reads: CASSPDRGPEKLFF. CDR3 DNA sequence: TGTGCCAGCTCTCCCGACAGGGGGCCTGAAAAACTGTTTTTT.

The CDR3 nucleotides read TGCGCCAGCAGCCAGGAGGGACTAGCGAACGAGCAGTTCTTC. Its translation: CASSQEGLANEQFF. The V call is TRBV4-1, the J call TRBJ2-1; 10 bases map to TRBD2. Germline V gives CDR1 MGHRA, CDR2 YSYEKL. This CDR3 has 14 amino acids. With V trimmed by 3 bases and J by 10 bases, 6 bases remained unmatched.

The gene calls are TRBV3-1 (or the pseudogene TRBV3-2) and TRBJ1-2; D gene uncertain. CDR3 length: 16 amino acids. The germline V gene encodes CDR1 LGHDT and CDR2 YNNKEL (reference sequence). V dropped 0 bases and J dropped 4 bases, with 15 bases sitting between them. CDR3 in amino acids: CASSQEFGQFFYGYTF. The CDR3 DNA reads as TGTGCCAGCAGCCAAGAGTTCGGCCAGTTCTTCTATGGCTACACCTTC.

This chain links TRBV5-1 with TRBJ1-1; D not certain. The CDR3 runs to 13 residues. V dropped 0 bases and J dropped 5 bases, with 8 bases sitting between them. CDR1 SGHRS and CDR2 YFSETQ come from the germline V gene. The CDR3 reads CASSLGATTEAFF. DNA for the CDR3: TGCGCCAGCAGCTTGGGGGCGACTACTGAAGCTTTCTTT.

The chain links TRBV3-1 (or the pseudogene TRBV3-2) to TRBJ1-1, with D possibly TRBD1 on 5 matching bases. The germline V gene encodes CDR1 LGHDT and CDR2 YNNKEL (reference sequence). The CDR3 is 13 residues long. Trimming shortened V by 4 bases and J by 8 bases, and 14 bases separated the two germline ends. The CDR3 DNA follows: TGTGCCAGCAGCCTGGGGACCTCAGTCGAAGCTTTCTTT. Translation gives CASSLGTSVEAFF.

The chain carries TRBV27 and TRBJ2-1; 10 nucleotides line up with TRBD2. The CDR3 covers 16 residues. Trimming removed 5 bases from V and 7 bases from J; junction bases left unmatched: 11. Germline V gene data show CDR1 as MNHEY and CDR2 as SMNVEV (reference sequence). The CDR3 protein is CASSPTIAGGGNEQFF. The CDR3 DNA is TGTGCCAGCAGTCCCACAATAGCGGGAGGAGGGAATGAGCAGTTCTTC.

V usage is TRBV30 and J usage is TRBJ1-4; a weak D match, TRBD1 (5 bases). Trimming left V 2 bases short and J 8 bases short, with 15 bases between. The V gene's germline CDR1 is GTSNPN and CDR2 SVGIG (reference sequence). The CDR3 totals 14 residues. The CDR3 loop is CAWSPGPAGEKLFF. The CDR3 region has the DNA TGTGCCTGGAGTCCGGGACCCGCGGGGGAAAAACTGTTTTTT.

This clone appeared a few times. The chain carries TRBV30 and TRBJ2-7; D assignment may be TRBD1 or TRBD2 (5 bases each). The CDR3 is made up of 11 amino acids. V was shortened by 1 base and J by 6 bases, with 7 bases between the two germline ends. CDR1 and CDR2 from the germline V gene are GTSNPN and SVGIG (reference sequence). CDR3 bases: TGTGCCTGGAGTGAGGGGAGCGAGCAGTACTTC. Translation gives CAWSEGSEQYF. Combining the CDR3 with reference TRBV30 and TRBJ2-7 gives the whole variable domain SQTIHQWPATLVQPVGSPLSLECTVEGTSNPNLYWYRQAAGRGLQLLFYSVGIGQISSEVPQNLSASRPQDRQFILSSKKLLLSDSGFYLCAWSEGSEQYFGPGTRLTVT.

This clone was recorded a few times. The chain employs TRBV5-1 and TRBJ2-1, with D perhaps matching TRBD2 (5 bases). Trimming removed 0 bases at V and 10 bases at J, with 14 bases between. This CDR3 spans 14 amino acids. In germline, CDR1 is SGHRS, CDR2 YFSETQ. CDR3 sequence (DNA): TGCGCCAGCAGCTTGGGGATCCTAGCTGGCGAGCAGTTCTTC. It yields the protein CASSLGILAGEQFF.